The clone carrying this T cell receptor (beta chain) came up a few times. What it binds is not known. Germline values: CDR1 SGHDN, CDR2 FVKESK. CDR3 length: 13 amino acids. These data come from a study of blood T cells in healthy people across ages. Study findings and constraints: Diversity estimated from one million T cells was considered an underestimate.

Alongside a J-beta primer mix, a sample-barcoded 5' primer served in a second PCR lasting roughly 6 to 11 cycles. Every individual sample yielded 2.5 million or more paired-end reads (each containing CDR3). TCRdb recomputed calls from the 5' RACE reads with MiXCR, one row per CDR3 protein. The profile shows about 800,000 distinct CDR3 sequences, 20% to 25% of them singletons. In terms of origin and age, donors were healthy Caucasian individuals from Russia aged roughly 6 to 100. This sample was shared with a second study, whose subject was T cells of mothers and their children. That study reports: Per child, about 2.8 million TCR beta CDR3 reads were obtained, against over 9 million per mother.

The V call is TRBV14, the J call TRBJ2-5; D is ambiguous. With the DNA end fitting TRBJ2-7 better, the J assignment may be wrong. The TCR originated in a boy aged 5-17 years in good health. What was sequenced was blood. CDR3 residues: CASSPHPSYEQYF. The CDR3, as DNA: TGTGCCAGCAGCCCCCACCCTTCCTACGAGCAGTACTTC.